This is a list of T cell receptor beta chains from one sample in a study of CD8+ T cells in alopecia areata. Some clones are missing from TCRdb's copy, which holds only in-frame ones; the method was immunoSEQ multiplex PCR. The sample lists around 160,000 clones; around three fifths were seen once. The sequencing used CD4+ T cells sorted from blood, collected at week 24, from a patient treated with tofacitinib. These receptors originate from a human donor with alopecia areata. Each CDR3 is given with its conserved first and last residue. D genes are given only for firm matches. Size tells how often a clone was seen (once, few, many) or the class of an expanded clone, and some rows leave it out.

clone size: -
V gene: TRBV9
J gene: TRBJ2-5
D gene: -
CDR3 DNA: TGTGCCAGCAGCGTAGGTAGCGGAAAAGAGACCCAGTACTTC
CDR3 protein: CASSVGSGKETQYF

clone size: few
V gene: TRBV12-5
J gene: TRBJ2-7
D gene: -
CDR3 DNA: TGTGCTAGTGGCTATGGGGAGTTGAGCTACGAGCAGTACTTC
CDR3 protein: CASGYGELSYEQYF

clone size: -
V gene: TRBV15
J gene: TRBJ2-1
D gene: TRBD2
CDR3 DNA: TGTGCCACCGGCAGAGCGGGGGGAGCCTACAATGAGCAGTTCTTC
CDR3 protein: CATGRAGGAYNEQFF

clone size: -
V gene: TRBV29-1
J gene: TRBJ1-1
D gene: -
CDR3 DNA: TGCAGCGCAGAAGGAATGACCGGGACAAGGAACACTGAAGCTTTCTTT
CDR3 protein: CSAEGMTGTRNTEAFF

clone size: -
V gene: TRBV7-8
J gene: TRBJ2-5
D gene: TRBD2
CDR3 DNA: TGTGCCAGCGGCCTGGCGGGGGGGGAGACCCAGTACTTC
CDR3 protein: CASGLAGGETQYF

clone size: -
V gene: TRBV18
J gene: TRBJ2-1
D gene: -
CDR3 DNA: TGTGCCAGCTCACCACGACAGGACAATGAGCAGTTCTTC
CDR3 protein: CASSPRQDNEQFF

clone size: -
V gene: TRBV5-1
J gene: TRBJ1-1
D gene: -
CDR3 DNA: TGCGCCAGCAGCTTTGGGGGCCCCGATCCCCATGAAGCTTTCTTT
CDR3 protein: CASSFGGPDPHEAFF

clone size: -
V gene: TRBV2
J gene: TRBJ1-1
D gene: -
CDR3 DNA: TGTGCCAGCAGTCCGTCGTTGAACACTGAAGCTTTCTTT
CDR3 protein: CASSPSLNTEAFF

clone size: -
V gene: TRBV29-1
J gene: TRBJ2-7
D gene: -
CDR3 DNA: TGCAGCGTCAACCTCCTCGGAGAACCCTACGAGCAGTACTTC
CDR3 protein: CSVNLLGEPYEQYF

clone size: -
V gene: TRBV9
J gene: TRBJ2-3
D gene: -
CDR3 DNA: TGTGCCAGCAGCGTAGGTGATACGCAGTATTTT
CDR3 protein: CASSVGDTQYF

clone size: -
V gene: TRBV9
J gene: TRBJ1-1
D gene: -
CDR3 DNA: TGTGCCAGCAGCGTAGCTCTTGTCTTGAACACTGAAGCTTTCTTT
CDR3 protein: CASSVALVLNTEAFF

clone size: -
V gene: TRBV23-1
J gene: TRBJ2-7
D gene: TRBD1
CDR3 DNA: TGCGCCAGCAGAGGACAGGGCTCCTACGAGCAGTACTTC
CDR3 protein: CASRGQGSYEQYF

clone size: -
V gene: TRBV30
J gene: TRBJ1-5
D gene: -
CDR3 DNA: TGTGCCTGGAGTTACGGGCCCAGTCAGCCCCAGCATTTT
CDR3 protein: CAWSYGPSQPQHF

clone size: -
V gene: TRBV6-8
J gene: TRBJ1-1
D gene: TRBD1
CDR3 DNA: TGTGCCAGCAGAGCGGACAGGGATGGCACTGAAGCTTTCTTT
CDR3 protein: CASRADRDGTEAFF

clone size: few
V gene: TRBV10-3
J gene: TRBJ2-7
D gene: TRBD1
CDR3 DNA: TGTGCCATCAGTTCGGGACAGTTCTACGAGCAGTACTTC
CDR3 protein: CAISSGQFYEQYF

clone size: -
V gene: TRBV6-5
J gene: TRBJ2-7
D gene: -
CDR3 DNA: TGTGCCAGCAGTCCCGACAGAGGACCTACCTACGAGCAGTACTTC
CDR3 protein: CASSPDRGPTYEQYF